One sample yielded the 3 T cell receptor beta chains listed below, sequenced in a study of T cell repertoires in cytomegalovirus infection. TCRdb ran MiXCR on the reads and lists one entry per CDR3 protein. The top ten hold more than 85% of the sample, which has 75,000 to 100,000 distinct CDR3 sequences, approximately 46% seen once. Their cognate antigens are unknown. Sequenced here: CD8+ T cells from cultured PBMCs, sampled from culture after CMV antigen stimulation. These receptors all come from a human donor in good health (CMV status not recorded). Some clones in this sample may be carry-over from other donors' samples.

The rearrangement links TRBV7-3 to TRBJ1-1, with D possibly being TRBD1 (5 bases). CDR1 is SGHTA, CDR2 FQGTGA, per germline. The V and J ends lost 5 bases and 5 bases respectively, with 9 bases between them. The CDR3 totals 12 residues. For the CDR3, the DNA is TGTGCCAGCAGCGGTCAGGGAACTGAAGCTTTCTTT. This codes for CASSGQGTEAFF.

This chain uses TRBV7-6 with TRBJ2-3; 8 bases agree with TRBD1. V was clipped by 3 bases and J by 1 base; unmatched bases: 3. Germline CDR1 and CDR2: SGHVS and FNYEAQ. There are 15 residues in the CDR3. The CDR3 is CASSFQGAGTDTQYF. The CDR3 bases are TGTGCCAGCAGCTTTCAGGGGGCGGGCACAGATACGCAGTATTTT.

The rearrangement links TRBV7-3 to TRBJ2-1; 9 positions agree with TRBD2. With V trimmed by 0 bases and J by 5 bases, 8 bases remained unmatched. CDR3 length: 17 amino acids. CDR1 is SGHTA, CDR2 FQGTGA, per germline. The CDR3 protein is CASSLTGSGSVNNEQFF. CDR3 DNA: TGTGCCAGCAGCTTAACGGGTAGCGGGAGTGTCAACAATGAGCAGTTCTTC.